This is a list of T cell receptor beta chains from one sample in a study of PD-1 blockade in mismatch repair-deficient tumors. Method: immunoSEQ multiplex PCR; TCRdb's copy keeps in-frame clones and lacks some. The sample has roughly 130,000 clones, 88% seen once. The sequencing here drew on peripheral blood, taken approximately 72 weeks after starting pembrolizumab. The origin of the receptors is an adult with mismatch repair-deficient cancer. Both conserved end residues are part of each CDR3. The D gene is left open where the match is weak. Part of the rows lack a size; the others show once, few, many or a class for expanded clones.

>TRBV29-1|-|11|-|TRBJ1-2
TGCAGCGCTGACATCCCATATGGCTACACCTTC
CSADIPYGYTF
>TRBV13|-|13|-|TRBJ1-5
TGTGCCAGCAGCTTAGGAGGGAGACAGCCCCAGCATTTT
CASSLGGRQPQHF
>TRBV27|-|14|-|TRBJ1-5
TGTGCCGCAGGTCAAGGGCATAGCAATCAGCCCCAGCATTTT
CAAGQGHSNQPQHF
>TRBV5-4|-|12|-|TRBJ2-3
TGTGCCAGCAGCTTTTGGACAGATACGCAGTATTTT
CASSFWTDTQYF
>TRBV19|-|16|TRBD2|TRBJ2-2
TGTGCCAGTAGTAGACTAGCGGGAGGGGATACCGGGGAGCTGTTTTTT
CASSRLAGGDTGELFF
>TRBV7-9|once|16|TRBD1|TRBJ2-3
TGTGCCAGCAGCCCCTTTTGGACAGGGCTCACAGATACGCAGTATTTT
CASSPFWTGLTDTQYF
>TRBV5-4|-|17|-|TRBJ2-5
TGTGCCAGCAGCTTAAGGCTGCCGGGGGAGATTCGAGAGACCCAGTACTTC
CASSLRLPGEIRETQYF
>TRBV28|once|17|TRBD1|TRBJ2-3
TGTGCCAGCAGTTGGCCCGGGACAGGGCTGAGCACAGATACGCAGTATTTT
CASSWPGTGLSTDTQYF
>TRBV6-6|-|15|TRBD2|TRBJ2-1
TGTGCCAGCAGCCTAAGCGGGAGGGCCTACAATGAGCAGTTCTTC
CASSLSGRAYNEQFF
>TRBV5-6|-|15|-|TRBJ2-7
TGTGCCAGCAGCTTGGCCAGAGGACCAGGGGACGAGCAGTACTTC
CASSLARGPGDEQYF
>TRBV27|once|16|TRBD1|TRBJ2-2
TGTGCCAGCAACCCCCTCGGGACAGGGAACACCGGGGAGCTGTTTTTT
CASNPLGTGNTGELFF
>TRBV7-9|-|11|-|TRBJ2-1
TGTGCCAGCAGCTTAGCGTTTGAGCAGTTCTTC
CASSLAFEQFF
>TRBV13|-|11|-|TRBJ2-7
TGTGCCAGCAGCCTGACCTACGAGCAGTACTTC
CASSLTYEQYF
>TRBV9|-|13|-|TRBJ2-3
TGTGCCAGCAGCGTTCAGGGCACAGATACGCAGTATTTT
CASSVQGTDTQYF
>TRBV5-1|-|18|-|TRBJ2-1
TGCGCCAGCAGCTTGGGTCATGCGGGATTCCGCTCCTACAATGAGCAGTTCTTC
CASSLGHAGFRSYNEQFF
>TRBV19|-|14|TRBD1|TRBJ2-2
TGTGCCAGTAGTATAAGGGGGCGTAGCGGGGAGCTGTTTTTT
CASSIRGRSGELFF
>TRBV4-1|-|15|-|TRBJ2-7
TGCGCCAGCAGCCCTTTTGGGACGGAGCCTTATGAGCAGTACTTC
CASSPFGTEPYEQYF
>TRBV4-3|-|16|TRBD1|TRBJ1-1
TGCGCCAGCAGCCAAGTAGACAGGGGATTGAACACTGAAGCTTTCTTT
CASSQVDRGLNTEAFF
>TRBV4-1|-|15|-|TRBJ1-1
TGCGCCAGCAGCCAGGTTGGACACCTGAACACTGAAGCTTTCTTT
CASSQVGHLNTEAFF
>TRBV7-5|-|16|-|TRBJ1-2
TGTGTCAGAAGCTTCCTACCACAGGGTAATCACTATGGCTACACCTTC
CVRSFLPQGNHYGYTF